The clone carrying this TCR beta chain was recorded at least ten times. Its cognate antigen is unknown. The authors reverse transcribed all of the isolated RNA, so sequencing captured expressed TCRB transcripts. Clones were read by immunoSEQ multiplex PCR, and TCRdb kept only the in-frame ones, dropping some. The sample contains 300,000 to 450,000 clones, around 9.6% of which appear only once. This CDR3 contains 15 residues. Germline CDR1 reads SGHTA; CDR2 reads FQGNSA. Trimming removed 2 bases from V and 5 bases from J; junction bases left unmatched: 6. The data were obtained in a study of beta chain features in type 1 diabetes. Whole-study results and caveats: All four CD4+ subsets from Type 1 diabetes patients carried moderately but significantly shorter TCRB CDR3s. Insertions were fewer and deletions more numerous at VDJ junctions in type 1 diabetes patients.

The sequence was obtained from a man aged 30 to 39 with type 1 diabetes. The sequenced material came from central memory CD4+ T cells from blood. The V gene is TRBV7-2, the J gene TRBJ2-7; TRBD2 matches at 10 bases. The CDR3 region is CASSLLVAGGHEQYF. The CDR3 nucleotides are TGTGCCAGCAGCTTATTAGTAGCGGGAGGCCACGAGCAGTACTTC.